A single T cell receptor (beta chain) is shown here with its context. Time point defined: sample taken at primary tumor resection. Whole RNA was taken from tumor, nontumor lung or frozen PBMC; it was then sequenced unsorted. TCRdb re-derived calls from the 5' RACE reads in MiXCR, one entry per CDR3 protein. The profile shows 20,000 to 25,000 distinct CDR3 sequences, approximately 4.4% of them singletons. This entry belongs to a study of spatial heterogeneity in lung cancer. Background on the study: A consistent excess of beta-chain over alpha-chain sequences was detected.

Germline CDR1 and CDR2: SGDLS and YYNGEE. This CDR3 contains 15 residues. The J segment lost 6 bases and the V segment lost 3 bases, leaving 6 bases of the junction unmatched. The sample in question was PBMCs, obtained at surgery. The V gene is TRBV9, the J gene TRBJ2-2, with 9 bases that match TRBD1. The clonotype was recovered from a male donor with early-stage non-small cell lung cancer. The CDR3 sequence: CASSAGQGLAGELFF. In nucleotides, the CDR3 is TGTGCCAGCAGCGCAGGACAGGGGTTGGCCGGGGAGCTGTTTTTT.